One T cell receptor (beta chain) is described in this entry. Its specificity is unknown. CDR1 is LGHDT and CDR2 is YNNKEL in the germline V gene (reference sequence). The CDR3 has 15 amino acids. The V and J ends lost 0 bases and 3 bases, in that order; junction bases with no gene match: 5. These data originate in a study of blood T cells in healthy people across ages. Study results and caveats: Among T cells, TCR beta diversity per million cells dropped roughly linearly as age rose.

The use of a sample-barcoded 5' primer and a J-beta primer mix characterized a second PCR of about 7 to 12 cycles. A tag from a template-switch adaptor with 12 random nucleotides marked each cDNA molecule. TCRdb processed the 5' RACE reads anew with MiXCR; each CDR3 protein has one entry. The sample contains about 640,000 distinct CDR3 sequences, roughly 30% of which appear only once. Sequenced: blood. The source is a woman over 75 in good health. The chain combines TRBV3-1 with TRBJ2-7, with 7 positions matching TRBD1. The CDR3 DNA sequence: TGTGCCAGCAGCCAAGATCTGGACAGGAGCTACGAGCAGTACTTC. Protein product: CASSQDLDRSYEQYF.